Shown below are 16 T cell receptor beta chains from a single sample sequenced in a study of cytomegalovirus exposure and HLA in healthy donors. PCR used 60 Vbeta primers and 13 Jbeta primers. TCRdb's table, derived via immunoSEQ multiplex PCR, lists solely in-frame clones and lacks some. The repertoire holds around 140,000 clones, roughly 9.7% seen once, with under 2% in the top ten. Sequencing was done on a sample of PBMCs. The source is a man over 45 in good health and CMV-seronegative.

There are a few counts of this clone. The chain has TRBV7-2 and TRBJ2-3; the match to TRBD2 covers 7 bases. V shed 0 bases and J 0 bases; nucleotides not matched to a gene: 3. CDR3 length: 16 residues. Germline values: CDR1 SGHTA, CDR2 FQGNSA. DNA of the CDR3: TGTGCCAGCAGCTTAGCCCCTAGCGGTAGCACAGATACGCAGTATTTT. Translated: CASSLAPSGSTDTQYF.

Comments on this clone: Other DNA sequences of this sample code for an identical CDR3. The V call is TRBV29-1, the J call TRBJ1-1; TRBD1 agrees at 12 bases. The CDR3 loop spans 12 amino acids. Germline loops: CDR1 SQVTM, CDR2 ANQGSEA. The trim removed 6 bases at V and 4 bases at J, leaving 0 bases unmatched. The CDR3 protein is CSVGQGATEAFF. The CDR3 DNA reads TGCAGCGTGGGACAGGGGGCCACTGAAGCTTTCTTT. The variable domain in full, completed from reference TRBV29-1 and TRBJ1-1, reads SAVISQKPSRDICQRGTSLTIQCQVDSQVTMMFWYRQQPGQSLTLIATANQGSEATYESGFVIDKFPISRPNLTFSTLTVSNMSPEDSSIYLCSVGQGATEAFFGQGTRLTVV.

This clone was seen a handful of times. The CDR3, as DNA: TGCGCCAGCAGCTCGAAAGTTCCGGGACTAGGAGGGGAGACCCAGTACTTC. Its translation: CASSSKVPGLGGETQYF. The rearrangement links TRBV5-1 to TRBJ2-5; 8 positions agree with TRBD2. Trimming at V came to 3 bases and at J to 5 bases, leaving 15 bases not matched to a gene. The CDR3 is 17 amino acids. Germline V lookup: CDR1 SGHRS, CDR2 YFSETQ.

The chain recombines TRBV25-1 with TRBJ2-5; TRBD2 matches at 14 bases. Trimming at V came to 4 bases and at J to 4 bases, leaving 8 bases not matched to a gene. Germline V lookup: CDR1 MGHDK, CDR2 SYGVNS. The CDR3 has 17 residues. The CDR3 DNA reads TGTGCCAGCAGTGGTCGGGAGGGACTAGCGGGAGCAGAGACCCAGTACTTC. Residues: CASSGREGLAGAETQYF.

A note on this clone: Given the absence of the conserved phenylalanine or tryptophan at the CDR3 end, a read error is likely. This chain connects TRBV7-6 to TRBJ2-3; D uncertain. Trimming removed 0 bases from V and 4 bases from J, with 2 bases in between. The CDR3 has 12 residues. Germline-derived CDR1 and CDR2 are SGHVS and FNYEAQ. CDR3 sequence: CASSLAPDTQYL. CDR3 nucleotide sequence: TGTGCCAGCAGCTTAGCCCCAGATACGCAGTATTTG.

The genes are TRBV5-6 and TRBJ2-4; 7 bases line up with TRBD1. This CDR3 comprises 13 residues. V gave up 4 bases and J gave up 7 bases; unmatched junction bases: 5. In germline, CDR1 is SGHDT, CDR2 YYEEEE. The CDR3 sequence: CASSMTGFNIQYF. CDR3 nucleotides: TGTGCCAGCAGCATGACAGGGTTCAACATTCAGTACTTC.

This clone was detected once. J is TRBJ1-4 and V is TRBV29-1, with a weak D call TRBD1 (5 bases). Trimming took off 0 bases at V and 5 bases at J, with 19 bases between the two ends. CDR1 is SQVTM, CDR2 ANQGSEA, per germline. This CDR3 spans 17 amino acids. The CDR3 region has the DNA TGCAGCGTTGAAGATCGGATATCGCGGCGGGGGAATGAAAAACTGTTTTTT. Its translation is CSVEDRISRRGNEKLFF.

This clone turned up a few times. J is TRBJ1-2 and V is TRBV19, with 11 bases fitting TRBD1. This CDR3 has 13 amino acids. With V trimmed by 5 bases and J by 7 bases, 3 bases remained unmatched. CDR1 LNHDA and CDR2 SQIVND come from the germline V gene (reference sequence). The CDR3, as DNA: TGTGCCAGTAGTTCGGACAGGGGGCTTGGCTACACCTTC. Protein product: CASSSDRGLGYTF.

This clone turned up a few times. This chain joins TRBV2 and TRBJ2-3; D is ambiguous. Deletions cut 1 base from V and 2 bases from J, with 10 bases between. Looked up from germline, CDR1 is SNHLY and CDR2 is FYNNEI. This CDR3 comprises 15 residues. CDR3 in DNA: TGTGCCAGCAGTGAAGGCATAGATTCCACAGATACGCAGTATTTT. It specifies CASSEGIDSTDTQYF.

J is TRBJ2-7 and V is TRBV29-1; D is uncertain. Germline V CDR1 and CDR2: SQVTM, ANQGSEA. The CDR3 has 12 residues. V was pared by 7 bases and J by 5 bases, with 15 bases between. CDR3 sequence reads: CSGASGPNEQYF. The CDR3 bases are TGCAGCGGTGCATCGGGTCCGAACGAGCAGTACTTC.

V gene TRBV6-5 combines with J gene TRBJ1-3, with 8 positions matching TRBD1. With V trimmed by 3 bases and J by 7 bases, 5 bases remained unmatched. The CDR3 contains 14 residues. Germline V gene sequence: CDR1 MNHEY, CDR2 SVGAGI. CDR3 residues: CASSYNRGDNTIYF. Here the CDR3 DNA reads TGTGCCAGCAGTTATAACAGGGGGGACAACACCATATATTTT.

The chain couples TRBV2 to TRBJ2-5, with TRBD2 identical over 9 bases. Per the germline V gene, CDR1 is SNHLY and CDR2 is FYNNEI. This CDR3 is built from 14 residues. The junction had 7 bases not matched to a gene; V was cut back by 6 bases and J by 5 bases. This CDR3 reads CASSASGARETQYF. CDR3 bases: TGTGCCAGCAGCGCTAGCGGGGCTCGCGAGACCCAGTACTTC.

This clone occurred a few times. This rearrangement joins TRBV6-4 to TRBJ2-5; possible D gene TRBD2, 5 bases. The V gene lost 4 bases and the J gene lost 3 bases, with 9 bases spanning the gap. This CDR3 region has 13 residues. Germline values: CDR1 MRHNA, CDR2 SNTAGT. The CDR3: CASSVAAEETQYF. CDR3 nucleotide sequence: TGTGCCAGCAGTGTGGCAGCGGAAGAGACCCAGTACTTC.

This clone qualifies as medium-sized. The CDR3 spells CASSRDRETYNEQFF. The CDR3 nucleotides are TGCGCCAGCAGCCGGGACAGGGAAACCTACAATGAGCAGTTCTTC. V usage is TRBV4-1 and J usage is TRBJ2-1, with 9 bases that match TRBD1. With V trimmed by 4 bases and J by 2 bases, 3 bases remained unmatched. CDR3 length equals 15 residues. In germline, CDR1 is MGHRA, CDR2 YSYEKL.

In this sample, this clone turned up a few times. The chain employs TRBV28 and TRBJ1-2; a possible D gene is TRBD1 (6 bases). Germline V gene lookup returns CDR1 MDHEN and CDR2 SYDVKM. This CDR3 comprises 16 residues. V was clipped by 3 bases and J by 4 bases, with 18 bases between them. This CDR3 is CASSFTGSGAVYGYTF. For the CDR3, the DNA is TGTGCCAGCAGTTTCACAGGTTCAGGGGCGGTCTATGGCTACACCTTC.

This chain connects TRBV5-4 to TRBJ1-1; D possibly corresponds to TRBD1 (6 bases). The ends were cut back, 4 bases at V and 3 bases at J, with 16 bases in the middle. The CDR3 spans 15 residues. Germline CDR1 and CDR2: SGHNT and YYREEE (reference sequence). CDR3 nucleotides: TGTGCCAGCAGCAACATCAGGGGAGAGGACACTGAAGCTTTCTTT. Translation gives CASSNIRGEDTEAFF.